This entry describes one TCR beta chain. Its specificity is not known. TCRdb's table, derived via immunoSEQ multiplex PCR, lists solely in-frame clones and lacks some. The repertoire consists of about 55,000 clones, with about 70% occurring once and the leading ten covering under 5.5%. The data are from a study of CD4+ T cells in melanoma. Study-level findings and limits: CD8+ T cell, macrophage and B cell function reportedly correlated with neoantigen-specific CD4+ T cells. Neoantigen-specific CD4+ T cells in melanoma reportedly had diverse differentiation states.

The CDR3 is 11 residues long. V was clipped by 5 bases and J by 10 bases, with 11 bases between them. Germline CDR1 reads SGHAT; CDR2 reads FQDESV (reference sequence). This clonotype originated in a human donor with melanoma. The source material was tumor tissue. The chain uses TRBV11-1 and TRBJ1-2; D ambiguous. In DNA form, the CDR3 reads TGTGCCAGCAGCAAGGACGGACTCTACACCTTC. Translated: CASSKDGLYTF.